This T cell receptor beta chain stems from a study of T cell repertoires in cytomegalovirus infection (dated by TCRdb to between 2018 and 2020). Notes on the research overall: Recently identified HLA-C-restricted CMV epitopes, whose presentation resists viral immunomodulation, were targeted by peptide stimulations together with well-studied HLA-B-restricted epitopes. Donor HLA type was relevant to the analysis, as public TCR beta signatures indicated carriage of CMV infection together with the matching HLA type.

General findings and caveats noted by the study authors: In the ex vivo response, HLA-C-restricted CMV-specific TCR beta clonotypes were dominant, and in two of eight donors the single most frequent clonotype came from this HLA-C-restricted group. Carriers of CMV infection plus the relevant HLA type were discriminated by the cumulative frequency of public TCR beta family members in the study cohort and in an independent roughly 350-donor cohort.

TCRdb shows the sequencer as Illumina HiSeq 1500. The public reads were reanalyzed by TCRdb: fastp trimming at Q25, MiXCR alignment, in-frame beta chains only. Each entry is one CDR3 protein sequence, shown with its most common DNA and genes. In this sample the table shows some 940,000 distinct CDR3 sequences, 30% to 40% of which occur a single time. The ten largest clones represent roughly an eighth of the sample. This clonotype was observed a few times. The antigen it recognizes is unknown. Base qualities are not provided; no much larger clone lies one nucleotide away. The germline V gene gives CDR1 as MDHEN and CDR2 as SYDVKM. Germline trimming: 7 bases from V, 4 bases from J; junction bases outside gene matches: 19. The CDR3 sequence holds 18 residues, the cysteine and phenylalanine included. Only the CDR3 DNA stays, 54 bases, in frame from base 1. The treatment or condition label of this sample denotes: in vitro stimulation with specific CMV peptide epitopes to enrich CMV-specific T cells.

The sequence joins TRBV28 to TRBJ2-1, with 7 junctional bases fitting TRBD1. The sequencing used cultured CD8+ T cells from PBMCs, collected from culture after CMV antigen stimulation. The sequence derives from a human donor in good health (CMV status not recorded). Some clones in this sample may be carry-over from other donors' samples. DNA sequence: TGTGCCAGCAATCCATTTCCCCTAAGGGGGCAATCTTACAATGAGCAGTTCTTC. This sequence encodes CASNPFPLRGQSYNEQFF.